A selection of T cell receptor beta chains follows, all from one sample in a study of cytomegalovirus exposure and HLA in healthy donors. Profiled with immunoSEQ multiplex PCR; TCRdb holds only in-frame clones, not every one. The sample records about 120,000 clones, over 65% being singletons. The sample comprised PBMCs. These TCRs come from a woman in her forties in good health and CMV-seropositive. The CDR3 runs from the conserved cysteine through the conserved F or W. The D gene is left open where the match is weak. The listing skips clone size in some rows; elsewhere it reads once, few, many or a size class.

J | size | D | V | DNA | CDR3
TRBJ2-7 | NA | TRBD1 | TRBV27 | TGTGCCAGCACCCTTCAGGGGGCCGGCGGCGAGCAGTACTTC | CASTLQGAGGEQYF
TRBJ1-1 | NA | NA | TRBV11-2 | TGTGCCAGCAGTTCCGGGTATATAAAGACTGAAGCTTTCTTT | CASSSGYIKTEAFF
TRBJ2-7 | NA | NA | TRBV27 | TGTGCCAGCAGTTCCAGGGACTCTCGCGAGCAGTACTTC | CASSSRDSREQYF
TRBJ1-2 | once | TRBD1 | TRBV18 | TGTGCCAGCTCATCGAGACAGGGGGCCGCGCTCTATGGCTACACCTTC | CASSSRQGAALYGYTF
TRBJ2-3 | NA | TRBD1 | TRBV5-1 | TGCGCCAGCAGCTCTACAGGGGCAGAAGATACGCAGTATTTT | CASSSTGAEDTQYF
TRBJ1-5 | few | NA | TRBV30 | TGTGCCTGGGGAGGGCAAGGCAATCAGCCCCAGCATTTT | CAWGGQGNQPQHF
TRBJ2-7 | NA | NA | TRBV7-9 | TGTTCCAGCAGCTCCTCTCGGAGCTCCTACGAGCAGTACTTC | CSSSSSRSSYEQYF
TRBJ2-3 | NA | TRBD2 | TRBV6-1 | TGTGCCAGCAGTGAATTAGCGGGAGGCGGCACAGATACGCAGTATTTT | CASSELAGGGTDTQYF
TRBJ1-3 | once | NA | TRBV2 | TGTGCCAGCAGTGAAGAGGGGATTCCTGGAAACACCATATATTTT | CASSEEGIPGNTIYF
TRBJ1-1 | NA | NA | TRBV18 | TGTGCCAGCTCACCACCGGGACACCAAGGAGCTGAAGCTTTCTTT | CASSPPGHQGAEAFF
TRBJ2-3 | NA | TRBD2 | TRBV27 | TGTGCCAGCAGTTTATTCCCGGGACTAGCGGAACACACAGATACGCAGTATTTT | CASSLFPGLAEHTDTQYF
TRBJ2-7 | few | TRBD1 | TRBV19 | TGTGCCAGTAGATACTCAGGGGGCCACGAGCAGTACTTC | CASRYSGGHEQYF
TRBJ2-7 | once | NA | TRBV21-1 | TGTGCCAGCAGCAAAGTAGCGGGATTCCACGAGCAGTACTTC | CASSKVAGFHEQYF
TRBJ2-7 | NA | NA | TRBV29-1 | TGCAGCGTTAGGCAGGGAAAGAAGTCCTACGAGCAGTACTTC | CSVRQGKKSYEQYF
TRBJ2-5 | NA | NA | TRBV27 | TGTGCCAGCAGTTTTTTGACAGCAAGCCGAGAGACCCAGTACTTC | CASSFLTASRETQYF
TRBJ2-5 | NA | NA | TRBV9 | TGTGCCGAGTTCACTTTCCAAGAGACCCAGTACTTC | CAEFTFQETQYF
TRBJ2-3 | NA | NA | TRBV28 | TGTGCCAGCAGTCCGTACTCACGGGATACGCAGTATTTT | CASSPYSRDTQYF
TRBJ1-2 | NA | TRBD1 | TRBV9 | TGTGCCAGCAGAGGGACAGGGGGCTCCACTCATTTC | CASRGTGGSTHF
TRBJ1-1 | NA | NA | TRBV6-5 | TGTGCCAGCAGTTACTCGGGGGGTATTAGGACTGAAGCTTTCTTT | CASSYSGGIRTEAFF
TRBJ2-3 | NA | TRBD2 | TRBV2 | TGTGCCAGCAGTGAATTAGCGGGGGGCACAGATACGCAGTATTTT | CASSELAGGTDTQYF